The next 25 T cell receptor beta chains were all read from a single sample in a study of read filtering for tumor transcriptome and immune sequencing. Molecular barcoded adaptors covering alpha/delta and beta/gamma chains were used on roughly 370 ng RNA. In TCRdb, the reads were re-called with MiXCR into one record per CDR3 protein. The sample holds tens of thousands of distinct CDR3 sequences; around 12% are singletons and the top ten take roughly 14%. The sequenced material came from a population of CD138-negative cells sorted from bone marrow. All receptors come from a donor aged 40 or over with multiple myeloma.

This clonotype has a count of ten or more. One end of the junction fails to match germline, which may point to a read error. The rearrangement uses TRBV7-9 and TRBJ1-1; a weak D match, TRBD1 (5 bases). Germline V lookup: CDR1 SEHNR, CDR2 FQNEAQ (reference sequence). CDR3 length: 13 amino acids. Written as DNA, the CDR3 is TGTGCCAGCAGGGTTCCGTCGACAGACGCTTCGTTTTTT. It specifies CASRVPSTDASFF.

This clonotype was counted many times. The chain has TRBV12-3 or TRBV12-4 and TRBJ2-1, with 8 bases lining up with TRBD1. After removal of 3 bases from V and 6 bases from J, the junction contained 10 bases not matched to a gene. The CDR3 covers 16 residues. In DNA, the CDR3 is TGTGCCAGCAGTTTGGTCAGACTAGGACAGGGCAATGAGCAGTTCTTC. Amino acid sequence: CASSLVRLGQGNEQFF.

This clonotype was seen repeatedly, ten times or more. The chain couples TRBV5-5 to TRBJ2-5, with 14 bases aligning to TRBD2. This CDR3 is 19 amino acids long. CDR1 and CDR2 from the germline V gene are SGHKS and YYEKEE (reference sequence). The V gene end was trimmed by 1 base and the J gene end by 4 bases; junction bases not matched to a gene: 12. The CDR3 spells CASSLKDPGLAGEGETQYF. CDR3 sequence (DNA): TGTGCCAGCAGCTTGAAGGATCCGGGACTAGCGGGAGAGGGAGAGACCCAGTACTTC.

The rearrangement uses TRBV20-1 and TRBJ2-5; D gene ambiguous. CDR1 DFQATT and CDR2 SNEGSKA come from the germline V gene (reference sequence). The CDR3 is made up of 14 amino acids. Trimming took 5 bases from V and 4 from J, leaving 17 bases between them. The CDR3 sequence: CSARRTGPGETQYF. In DNA form, the CDR3 reads TGCAGTGCTCGGCGAACCGGGCCCGGAGAGACCCAGTACTTC.

This clonotype is classed as medium-sized. This rearrangement joins TRBV19 to TRBJ2-1, with TRBD1 as a possible D gene (5 bases). V was clipped by 3 bases and J by 0 bases, with 9 bases between them. Germline V gene sequence: CDR1 LNHDA, CDR2 SQIVND (reference sequence). This CDR3 is built from 15 residues. The CDR3 DNA follows: TGTGCCAGTAGTATTGGGGCCAGCTCCTACAATGAGCAGTTCTTC. Translation gives CASSIGASSYNEQFF.

A note on this clonotype: A much more abundant neighbour one base away suggests this may be a read error. Written as DNA, the CDR3 is TGTGCCAGCAGTAGCCATGCCGGGGATAATGAAGCTTTCTTT. As protein: CASSSHAGDNEAFF. The rearrangement uses TRBV12-3 or TRBV12-4 and TRBJ1-1; D gene unclear. Trimming cost V 5 bases and J 7 bases, with 17 bases left between them. There are 14 residues in the CDR3.

This clonotype was counted ten times or more. The J gene is TRBJ2-4, the V gene TRBV29-1; D is undetermined. Germline V lookup: CDR1 SQVTM, CDR2 ANQGSEA. This CDR3 is built from 14 residues. The V gene lost 4 bases and the J gene lost 1 base, with 11 bases spanning the gap. CDR3: CSVVAETAKNIQYF. For the CDR3, the DNA is TGCAGCGTTGTAGCTGAAACTGCCAAAAACATTCAGTACTTC.

In its sample, this clonotype was seen many times. This rearrangement joins TRBV5-1 to TRBJ2-3; D not resolved. Germline assignment: CDR1 SGHRS and CDR2 YFSETQ. Trimming stripped 5 bases from V and 0 bases from J, with 16 bases between. The length of the CDR3 is 16 residues. CDR3 protein: CASSLFGYPSTDTQYF. The DNA for the CDR3 is TGCGCCAGCAGTTTGTTTGGATACCCTAGCACAGATACGCAGTATTTT.

This clonotype was picked up many times. V is TRBV4-1 and J is TRBJ2-3; 13 bases align to TRBD2. V dropped 5 bases and J dropped 6; count of bases not matched to a gene: 5. CDR1 and CDR2 (germline): MGHRA, YSYEKL. CDR3 length: 15 residues. DNA for the CDR3: TGCGCCAGCAGCTTACAACTAGCGGGAGGGGATACGCAGTATTTT. This encodes CASSLQLAGGDTQYF.

This clonotype was counted ten times or more. The genes are TRBV5-1 and TRBJ2-3; perhaps TRBD2 as D (6 bases). The V end lost 0 bases, the J end lost 1 base, and 15 bases lay between the germline ends. The CDR3 has 17 residues. The germline V gene encodes CDR1 SGHRS and CDR2 YFSETQ. CDR3 in amino acids: CASSLEQSGTGTDTQYF. The CDR3 DNA is TGCGCCAGCAGCTTGGAACAGTCGGGGACTGGCACAGATACGCAGTATTTT.

With respect to this clonotype: A clone one base away is much larger, so this may be a read error. J is TRBJ2-1 and V is TRBV7-6; a weak D match, TRBD1 (5 bases). This CDR3 region has 13 residues. The V end lost 1 base, the J end lost 9 bases, and 10 bases lay between the germline ends. The germline V gene encodes CDR1 SGHVS and CDR2 FNYEAQ. The CDR3 sequence: CASSLGTNREQFF. The DNA of the CDR3 is TGTGCCAGCAGCTTAGGGACAAACCGTGAGCAGTTCTTC.

The sample holds many counts of this clonotype. The rearrangement uses TRBV18 and TRBJ2-1; TRBD2 matches at 11 bases. V shed 4 bases, J shed 7 bases, and the junction held 6 bases outside the gene matches. Germline V gene sequence: CDR1 KGHSH, CDR2 LQKENI. This CDR3 region has 15 residues. The CDR3 DNA reads TGTGCCAGCTCACAAGGACTAGCGGGCCCAAATGAGCAGTTCTTC. Amino acid sequence: CASSQGLAGPNEQFF.

The table lists this clonotype with many counts. The rearrangement links TRBV5-1 to TRBJ1-2; D not resolved. CDR1 and CDR2 (germline): SGHRS, YFSETQ. The CDR3 runs 16 residues. The germline V and J ends were trimmed by 1 base and 6 bases, with 19 bases remaining between them. Here the CDR3 DNA reads TGCGCCAGCAGCTTGTGGGTTTTGACGGAGGGCGATGGCTACACCTTC. This gives the protein CASSLWVLTEGDGYTF. Looking up the rest from reference TRBV5-1 and TRBJ1-2 gives the full variable domain: KAGVTQTPRYLIKTRGQQVTLSCSPISGHRSVSWYQQTPGQGLQFLFEYFSETQRNKGNFPGRFSGRQFSNSRSEMNVSTLELGDSALYLCASSLWVLTEGDGYTFGSGTRLTVV.

As to this clonotype: A far larger clone lies a single base away; this is likely a read error. The chain links TRBV7-2 to TRBJ1-1, with D uncertain. The length of the CDR3 is 14 residues. CDR1 is SGHTA, CDR2 FQGNSA, per germline. Trimming took 4 bases from V and 3 from J, leaving 12 bases between them. The CDR3 DNA reads TGTGCCAGCAGCTCCCCTAATACGTACACTGAAGCTTTCTTT. Protein product: CASSSPNTYTEAFF.

This clonotype was found a few times. One end of the junction varies from germline; a read error may be responsible. The chain is built from TRBV28 and TRBJ2-5; D ambiguous. Germline assignment: CDR1 MDHEN and CDR2 SYDVKM. The CDR3 loop spans 11 amino acids. CDR3 residues: CAISLKGTQDF. CDR3 nucleotides: TGTGCCATCAGTCTAAAGGGCACCCAGGACTTC. The full variable domain, rest sourced from reference TRBV28 and TRBJ2-5, is DVKVTQSSRYLVKRTGEKVFLECVQDMDHENMFWYRQDPGLGLRLIYFSYDVKMKEKGDIPEGYSVSREKKERFSLILESASTNQTSMYLCAISLKGTQDFGPGTRLLVL.

This clonotype was picked up many times. V and J are TRBV6-5 and TRBJ2-1; a weak D match, TRBD2 (5 bases). V was trimmed by 7 bases and J by 0 bases, leaving 19 bases between them. This CDR3 region has 17 residues. Germline CDR1 is MNHEY and CDR2 is SVGAGI. CDR3 residues: CASTTTQRRSSYNEQFF. CDR3 nucleotide sequence: TGTGCCAGCACCACTACCCAGAGGAGGAGCTCCTACAATGAGCAGTTCTTC.

This clonotype was seen repeatedly, ten times or more. The chain carries TRBV27 and TRBJ2-1, with 11 bases that match TRBD2. CDR1 is MNHEY, CDR2 SMNVEV, per germline (reference sequence). V was pared by 4 bases and J by 6 bases, with 11 bases of the junction left unmatched. The CDR3 covers 17 residues. CDR3 bases: TGTGCCAGCAGTTATACTAGCGGGGGTCCTGGCCCCAATGAGCAGTTCTTC. Its translation is CASSYTSGGPGPNEQFF.

In this sample, this clonotype turned up many times. A much larger clone differs by one base, so this may be a read error. V usage is TRBV7-6 and J usage is TRBJ2-1; D call uncertain. Germline CDR1 is SGHVS and CDR2 is FNYEAQ. The CDR3 runs 17 residues. CDR3: CASSFDLGISSYNGQFF. The DNA for the CDR3 is TGTGCCAGCAGCTTTGATCTGGGGATCTCCTCCTACAATGGGCAGTTCTTC.

This clonotype was seen many times. This sequence joins TRBV20-1 and TRBJ2-5; D gene unclear. Germline assignment: CDR1 DFQATT and CDR2 SNEGSKA (reference sequence). The CDR3 has 12 residues. Trimming took 3 bases from V and 3 from J, leaving 8 bases between them. CDR3 sequence (DNA): TGCAGTGCTAGGCCCCTTGAAGAGACCCAGTACTTC. It encodes CSARPLEETQYF.

This clonotype was recorded at least ten times. This chain links TRBV20-1 with TRBJ1-1; no firm D call. Germline V CDR1 and CDR2: DFQATT, SNEGSKA (reference sequence). V was trimmed by 2 bases and J by 1 base, leaving 11 bases between them. This CDR3 region has 14 residues. The CDR3 reads CSARLRRSNTEAFF. The CDR3 DNA sequence: TGCAGTGCTAGACTTAGGCGGTCGAACACTGAAGCTTTCTTT.

This clonotype was seen repeatedly, ten times or more. This rearrangement joins TRBV5-4 to TRBJ2-4; 10 nucleotides line up with TRBD1. Germline lookup yields CDR1 SGHNT and CDR2 YYREEE (reference sequence). CDR3 length: 16 amino acids. Trimming took 4 bases from V and 2 from J; bases not matched to a gene: 6. The CDR3 bases are TGTGCCAGCAGCGGCGGGACAGGGGCCCCCAAAAACATTCAGTACTTC. Amino acid sequence: CASSGGTGAPKNIQYF.

This rearrangement joins TRBV18 to TRBJ2-5; D is undetermined. In germline, CDR1 is KGHSH, CDR2 LQKENI. V gave up 8 bases and J gave up 7 bases, with 14 bases separating them. The CDR3 has 12 amino acids. For the CDR3, the DNA is TGTGCCAGCCCAGAAAACGGCGGGACCCAGTACTTC. Its translation: CASPENGGTQYF.

In this sample, this clonotype turned up many times. The chain is built from TRBV7-9 and TRBJ1-1; D uncertain. Trimming shortened V by 5 bases and J by 4 bases, and 17 bases separated the two germline ends. Germline CDR1 reads SEHNR; CDR2 reads FQNEAQ (reference sequence). This CDR3 region has 15 residues. The DNA for the CDR3 is TGTGCCAGCAGCCTGAAGGACGGTCCGGCCACTGAAGCTTTCTTT. It specifies CASSLKDGPATEAFF.

This clonotype was counted at least ten times. The chain has TRBV15 and TRBJ2-3; TRBD2 aligns across 9 bases. CDR3 size: 16 residues. From germline, CDR1 is LNHNV and CDR2 YYDKDF (reference sequence). Trimming removed 1 base from V and 4 bases from J; junction bases left unmatched: 6. The CDR3 region is CATSRVRAGGSDTQYF. CDR3 sequence (DNA): TGTGCCACCAGCAGAGTTCGAGCGGGAGGATCAGATACGCAGTATTTT. Based on the CDR3 plus reference TRBV15 and TRBJ2-3, the full variable domain is DAMVIQNPRYQVTQFGKPVTLSCSQTLNHNVMYWYQQKSSQAPKLLFHYYDKDFNNEADTPDNFQSRRPNTSFCFLDIRSPGLGDTAMYLCATSRVRAGGSDTQYFGPGTRLTVL.

This clonotype has ten or more counts. The chain joins TRBV5-1 to TRBJ1-1; D is uncertain. The CDR3 contains 13 residues. V was clipped by 0 bases and J by 2 bases, with 5 bases between them. Germline V lookup: CDR1 SGHRS, CDR2 YFSETQ. The CDR3 sequence: CASSLDINTEAFF. CDR3 bases: TGCGCCAGCAGCTTGGACATAAACACTGAAGCTTTCTTT.